This TCR beta chain is from a study of blood T cell repertoires in COVID-19. Overall study: Some COVID-19 samples were acute and others convalescent; all came from the United States, Italy and Spain. Nucleic acid was either cDNA or gDNA, and it came from T cells, B-cell-depleted T cells, or PBMCs.

The authors' processing: From reference gene primer amplification, estimates of nucleated cell counts were derived. The assay was immunoSEQ multiplex PCR, and TCRdb's table has in-frame clones only and misses some. The V and J calls and clone size are taken from that table; D and trimming were inferred from the DNA. The sample carries about 200,000 clones, around 90% recorded once. The CDR3 runs 15 residues. V dropped 5 bases and J dropped 2; count of bases not matched to a gene: 6. CDR1 is SNHLY and CDR2 is FYNNEI in the germline V gene. The sample was peripheral blood. This chain connects TRBV2 to TRBJ2-3; 8 nucleotides match TRBD2. The receptor was derived from a man in his sixties with acute or convalescent COVID-19. The CDR3 DNA sequence: TGTGCCAGCAGTACCACAGCGGGGGTCACAGATACGCAGTATTTT. Encoded protein: CASSTTAGVTDTQYF.